This T cell receptor beta chain originates from a study of T-cell reconstitution after alpha-beta-depleted transplantation in children. Broader study findings: Some patients' high day-60 TCRbeta diversity was attributed to recipient cells surviving conditioning. The main origin of T-cell counts and diversity one year after transplant was newly produced T cells. Two months or so post-transplant, alpha-beta T cells reportedly derived from several hundred expanded graft clones.

Germline V lookup: CDR1 SGHRS, CDR2 YFSETQ. CDR3 length: 14 residues. Construction of the TCRbeta library involved unique molecular identifiers. TCRdb re-analysed the PCR reads in MiXCR, keeping a single row per CDR3 protein. Altogether roughly 200,000 distinct CDR3 sequences are present, approximately 11% being singletons, with the ten largest covering about 28%. About this clonotype: As yet, its antigen is unknown. A read error may produce the germline difference seen at one junction end.

The sequence was collected from a child in the first two years of life with acute myeloid leukemia, due to receive a stem cell transplant. The rearrangement joins TRBV5-1 to TRBJ1-1; D gene ambiguous. Sequencing used PBMCs, obtained before TCRalphabeta/CD19-depleted stem cell transplant. This CDR3 reads CASSLASKNTKAFF. In DNA, the CDR3 is TGCGCCAGCAGCTTGGCCTCAAAGAACACTAAAGCTTTCTTT.